The rows below give T cell receptor beta chains drawn from one sample of a study of Ad26.COV2.S vaccination and SARS-CoV-2 variants. TCRdb's table, derived via immunoSEQ multiplex PCR, lists solely in-frame clones and lacks some. There are about 6,800 clones in the sample; 84% occur only once, and 25% to 35% lies in the top ten. Sequencing was performed on peripheral blood, taken after recovery from COVID-19. These receptor sequences come from a human donor who had recovered from COVID-19. The CDR3 runs from the conserved cysteine through the conserved F or W. The order of the fields is V gene, CDR3 protein.

v_call: TRBV20-1; cdr3_aa: CSASNNQPQHF
v_call: TRBV19; cdr3_aa: CASSRDRDKQPQHF
v_call: TRBV14; cdr3_aa: CASSQDVGGIYTEAFF
v_call: TRBV5-4; cdr3_aa: CASSRGDLGTGELFF
v_call: TRBV19; cdr3_aa: CASRDRDRATNEKLFF
v_call: TRBV19; cdr3_aa: CASTGMRAGTAGNTIYF
v_call: TRBV28; cdr3_aa: CASSSRETQYF
v_call: TRBV4-3; cdr3_aa: CASSPRGQGGQTQYF
v_call: TRBV10-2; cdr3_aa: CASSETGGRYEQYF
v_call: TRBV11-2; cdr3_aa: CASSLVGRRGTDTQYF
v_call: TRBV9; cdr3_aa: CASSATGLAGGPPIHEQFF
v_call: TRBV7-2; cdr3_aa: CASSSRGGRTLGYTF
v_call: TRBV5-5; cdr3_aa: CASSRSGRNTIYF
v_call: TRBV12-3/TRBV12-4; cdr3_aa: CASRISGTEAFF
v_call: TRBV7-2; cdr3_aa: CASSEGPEAFF
v_call: TRBV6-5; cdr3_aa: CASSPPGLPGGEQFF
v_call: TRBV15; cdr3_aa: CATSSGVGPRKETQYF
v_call: TRBV20-1; cdr3_aa: CSASTPGVFTEAFF
v_call: TRBV5-1; cdr3_aa: CASSTAGTSGSDTQYF
v_call: TRBV2; cdr3_aa: CASSRPENIQYF
v_call: TRBV7-9; cdr3_aa: CASSADLNTGELFF
v_call: TRBV14; cdr3_aa: CASSLGQGGRQETQYF
v_call: TRBV18; cdr3_aa: CASSPRRTPLPPGANVLTF
v_call: TRBV19; cdr3_aa: CASSIATGGQPDTQYF
v_call: TRBV6-4; cdr3_aa: CASSDPNTQGARSEKLFF
v_call: TRBV13; cdr3_aa: CASRVGGQRNSPLHF
v_call: TRBV7-2; cdr3_aa: CASSTLGLAGVPYEQYF
v_call: TRBV15; cdr3_aa: CATSRDLGSGTNQPQHF
v_call: TRBV6-5; cdr3_aa: CASSYGENYGYTF
v_call: TRBV6-2/TRBV6-3; cdr3_aa: CASSTLYEQYF
v_call: TRBV19; cdr3_aa: CASSGTAATNEKLFF
v_call: TRBV19; cdr3_aa: CASSINSPAGAETQYF
v_call: TRBV3-1/TRBV3-2; cdr3_aa: CASSQVNRRNNEQFF
v_call: TRBV3-1/TRBV3-2; cdr3_aa: CASSRTVNTEAFF
v_call: TRBV5-1; cdr3_aa: CASSLQDSVNTEAFF
v_call: TRBV11-2; cdr3_aa: CASSYGQNTGELFF
v_call: TRBV7-8; cdr3_aa: CASSLGISLNEQFF
v_call: TRBV27; cdr3_aa: CASSLADEGVTQYF
v_call: TRBV6-2/TRBV6-3; cdr3_aa: CASSYEGFGYTF
v_call: TRBV15; cdr3_aa: CATSLGRGRNEQFF
v_call: TRBV6-1; cdr3_aa: CASSEAFGVGYTF
v_call: TRBV19; cdr3_aa: CASRPGQGNEKLFF
v_call: TRBV3-1/TRBV3-2; cdr3_aa: CASSPGTGGNNEQFF
v_call: TRBV2; cdr3_aa: CARRGGAGETQYF
v_call: TRBV5-4; cdr3_aa: CASSLGQGFGETQYF
v_call: TRBV11-2; cdr3_aa: CASSFGLANEQFF
v_call: TRBV28; cdr3_aa: CASSIGGSYEQYF
v_call: TRBV19; cdr3_aa: CASNLGGVEAFF
v_call: TRBV6-6; cdr3_aa: CASSPYDEQFF
v_call: TRBV6-1; cdr3_aa: CASSVLGLGELAKNIQYF
v_call: TRBV28; cdr3_aa: CASSLGRGGLVYGYTF
v_call: TRBV6-5; cdr3_aa: CASAPGTVNTEAFF
v_call: TRBV5-4; cdr3_aa: CASSHLAGGGEQYF
v_call: TRBV30; cdr3_aa: CAWSVLGGLGSGANVLTF
v_call: TRBV6-6; cdr3_aa: CASSLTGVEQPQHF
v_call: TRBV7-9; cdr3_aa: CASSYLDGYEQYF
v_call: TRBV15; cdr3_aa: CATSPAQAGSLNQPQHF
v_call: TRBV12-3/TRBV12-4; cdr3_aa: CASRWTANQPQHF